The following is a T cell receptor (beta chain) sequence with its context. Some clones are missing from TCRdb's copy, which holds only in-frame ones; the method was immunoSEQ multiplex PCR. The table lists roughly 360,000 clones, approximately 87% of them singletons. With V trimmed by 6 bases and J by 2 bases, 7 bases remained unmatched. The germline CDR1 and CDR2 sequences are MDHEN and SYDVKM. The CDR3 length is 14 residues. The sample comes from a study of blood T cell repertoires in COVID-19. Background on the study: Collection of acute and convalescent COVID-19 samples took place in the United States, Italy and Spain.

Living in 24 US areas, the participants were between about 18 and 95 years of age. Membership in each cohort depended on participant-reported clinical history. The chain joins TRBV28 to TRBJ2-7; the match to TRBD2 covers 7 bases. This clonotype was sampled from a woman aged 30 to 39 with acute COVID-19. Sample: PBMCs or T cells enriched from blood (not recorded which). As DNA, the CDR3 is TGTGCCAGCAGGCGCGGGGGACCAACCTACGAGCAGTACTTC. Amino acids: CASRRGGPTYEQYF. Full variable domain (rest looked up from reference TRBV28 and TRBJ2-7): DVKVTQSSRYLVKRTGEKVFLECVQDMDHENMFWYRQDPGLGLRLIYFSYDVKMKEKGDIPEGYSVSREKKERFSLILESASTNQTSMYLCASRRGGPTYEQYFGPGTRLTVT.